This passage covers 21 T cell receptor beta chains from one sample sequenced in a study of PD-1 blockade in classical Hodgkin lymphoma. Profiling relied on immunoSEQ multiplex PCR, and the TCRdb table lists in-frame clones only, not all of them. The repertoire holds roughly 16,000 clones, 82% seen once, with around a quarter in the top ten. Every patient experienced relapse after autologous stem cell transplantation, and brentuximab vedotin exposure varied. Sequences were derived from peripheral blood mononuclear cells (PBMCs), sampled before the second cycle of nivolumab. Receptors originate from a human donor with classical Hodgkin lymphoma.

This clone has more than one count but fewer than ten. The genes are TRBV11-2 and TRBJ2-7; D may correspond to TRBD1 or TRBD2 (6 bases each). The CDR3 consists of 14 residues. Germline loops: CDR1 SGHAT, CDR2 FQNNGV. The V end was cut by 2 bases, the J end by 3 bases, with 11 bases between. The CDR3 nucleotides read TGTGCCAGCAGCTTAAATGGGGGGCACTACGAGCAGTACTTC. Its protein is CASSLNGGHYEQYF.

The chain carries TRBV11-1 and TRBJ2-7, with D possibly being TRBD2 (6 bases). The CDR3 has 16 amino acids. Germline V gene sequence: CDR1 SGHAT, CDR2 FQDESV (reference sequence). Deletions cut 5 bases from V and 6 bases from J, with 23 bases between. In DNA form, the CDR3 reads TGTGCCAGCAGCCCATTACTAGCTAATTCTCTACGCGAGCAGTACTTC. This encodes CASSPLLANSLREQYF.

This rearrangement joins TRBV5-1 to TRBJ1-5; no clear D gene. Germline lookup yields CDR1 SGHRS and CDR2 YFSETQ. With 3 bases removed from V and 10 bases from J, the gap between germline ends came to 14 bases. This CDR3 comprises 13 residues. The CDR3 coding sequence is TGCGCCAGCAGCTGGGGATCAGGAGATCCCCAGCATTTT. It encodes CASSWGSGDPQHF.

This clone was seen a handful of times. V and J are TRBV5-6 and TRBJ2-5; TRBD2 aligns across 9 bases. Germline values: CDR1 SGHDT, CDR2 YYEEEE. The CDR3 is 16 residues long. Trimming took 0 bases from V and 0 from J; bases not matched to a gene: 3. CDR3 sequence: CASSLVLAGYQETQYF. CDR3 in DNA: TGTGCCAGCAGCTTGGTCCTAGCGGGGTACCAAGAGACCCAGTACTTC.

V usage is TRBV7-9 and J usage is TRBJ2-1, with D perhaps TRBD1 (6 bases). This CDR3 contains 14 residues. Trimming shortened V by 3 bases and J by 4 bases, and 10 bases separated the two germline ends. CDR1 and CDR2 (germline): SEHNR, FQNEAQ (reference sequence). CDR3 in amino acids: CASSFWTEYNEQFF. The CDR3 DNA sequence: TGTGCCAGCAGCTTTTGGACAGAGTACAATGAGCAGTTCTTC.

The V and J genes are TRBV30 and TRBJ2-7; D possibly corresponds to TRBD2 (5 bases). The V end was cut by 2 bases, the J end by 3 bases, with 8 bases between. Germline values: CDR1 GTSNPN, CDR2 SVGIG (reference sequence). The CDR3 runs 12 residues. The CDR3 loop is CAWSPAGYEQYF. The CDR3 DNA reads TGTGCCTGGAGTCCCGCGGGCTACGAGCAGTACTTC.

This clone appeared a single time. The J gene is TRBJ2-7, the V gene TRBV5-6; possibly TRBD2 for D (5 bases). Germline CDR1 is SGHDT and CDR2 is YYEEEE. This CDR3 has 14 amino acids. V was clipped by 4 bases and J by 9 bases, with 20 bases between them. CDR3 sequence reads: CASSRKGGLTRQYF. The CDR3 nucleotides read TGTGCCAGCAGCAGGAAGGGCGGACTTACGAGGCAGTACTTC.

This clone appeared a single time. The chain joins TRBV11-2 to TRBJ2-7; the match to TRBD1 covers 10 bases. The V and J ends lost 5 bases and 2 bases, in that order; junction bases with no gene match: 6. Germline V gives CDR1 SGHAT, CDR2 FQNNGV. CDR3 length: 15 amino acids. CDR3 region: CASSPTGGKTYEQYF. The CDR3 region has the DNA TGTGCCAGCAGCCCGACAGGGGGCAAGACCTACGAGCAGTACTTC.

This rearrangement joins TRBV27 to TRBJ2-7; D uncertain. Germline-derived CDR1 and CDR2 are MNHEY and SMNVEV (reference sequence). CDR3 size: 12 residues. Trimming shortened V by 5 bases and J by 6 bases, and 11 bases separated the two germline ends. Here the CDR3 reads CASSQPEGEQYF. CDR3 coding DNA: TGTGCCAGCAGTCAACCCGAAGGCGAGCAGTACTTC.

CDR3 nucleotides: TGTGCCAGCTCCCCCGGGGGCGATGGCTACACCTTC. The encoded protein is CASSPGGDGYTF. This rearrangement joins TRBV18 to TRBJ1-2; tentatively, D is TRBD1 (6 bases). CDR1 is KGHSH, CDR2 LQKENI, per germline. The CDR3 consists of 12 residues. Trimming removed 6 bases at V and 6 bases at J, with 11 bases between.

The chain combines TRBV25-1 with TRBJ2-5; tentative D call: TRBD1 (5 bases). Trimming shortened V by 7 bases and J by 4 bases, and 10 bases separated the two germline ends. CDR1 and CDR2 (germline): MGHDK, SYGVNS. The CDR3 sequence is 12 residues long. The CDR3 DNA reads TGTGCCAGCACGGGCCAGGGAGAGACCCAGTACTTC. Amino acid sequence: CASTGQGETQYF. The variable domain in full, completed from reference TRBV25-1 and TRBJ2-5, reads EADIYQTPRYLVIGTGKKITLECSQTMGHDKMYWYQQDPGMELHLIHYSYGVNSTEKGDLSSESTVSRIRTEHFPLTLESARPSHTSQYLCASTGQGETQYFGPGTRLLVL.

This clone was recorded a few times. The rearrangement links TRBV7-3 to TRBJ1-2; the match to TRBD1 covers 9 bases. Germline V CDR1 and CDR2: SGHTA, FQGTGA. V lost 5 bases, J lost 8 bases, and 6 bases stayed unmatched. The CDR3 is made up of 13 amino acids. In nucleotides, the CDR3 is TGTGCCAGCAGCCCGGGACAGGGCACGGGCTACACCTTC. Translation gives CASSPGQGTGYTF.

The chain couples TRBV27 to TRBJ1-6, with 7 bases fitting TRBD1. The CDR3 is made up of 14 amino acids. The V segment lost 6 bases and the J segment 8 bases; nucleotides outside the gene matches: 7. Germline CDR1 MNHEY, CDR2 SMNVEV (reference sequence). CDR3 DNA sequence: TGTGCCAGCAGAGGGGGCCAGGGGCATTCACCCCTCCACTTT. Translation gives CASRGGQGHSPLHF.

This rearrangement joins TRBV25-1 to TRBJ2-1; TRBD1 might be the D (6 bases). The V and J ends lost 8 bases and 3 bases respectively, with 20 bases between them. The CDR3 runs to 16 residues. Per germline, CDR1 MGHDK and CDR2 SYGVNS. CDR3 DNA sequence: TGTGCCAGCGCCACCTACGGACAGAACAGCTACAATGAGCAGTTCTTC. Encoded protein: CASATYGQNSYNEQFF.

As DNA, the CDR3 is TGCACCAGCAGCCCCTGCCCAGCGGACAACACCGGGGAGCTGTTTTTT. This codes for CTSSPCPADNTGELFF. V usage is TRBV1 and J usage is TRBJ2-2; the table calls TRBD2, which could not be checked here. TRBV1 is reported as a pseudogene. The CDR3 sequence is 16 residues long.

This clone has just a few counts. In nucleotides, the CDR3 is TGTGCCAGCAGTGAGCAAAGAGTGATCACCGGGGAGCTGTTTTTT. Translating gives CASSEQRVITGELFF. The V gene is TRBV2, the J gene TRBJ2-2; D remains unclear. Germline CDR1 is SNHLY and CDR2 is FYNNEI. CDR3 size: 15 residues. Trimming took 3 bases from V and 4 from J, leaving 12 bases between them.

The chain has TRBV6-5 and TRBJ2-3; TRBD2 is a possible D gene (6 bases). This CDR3 contains 14 residues. V dropped 9 bases and J dropped 0 bases, with 13 bases sitting between them. Germline-derived CDR1 and CDR2 are MNHEY and SVGAGI. The CDR3 bases are TGTGCCAGTTCAGACGCGGGGAGCACAGATACGCAGTATTTT. This encodes CASSDAGSTDTQYF.

This clone is labeled as medium-sized. V gene TRBV7-9 combines with J gene TRBJ1-4; possibly TRBD1 for D (6 bases). V was trimmed by 11 bases and J by 3 bases, leaving 13 bases between them. This CDR3 comprises 13 residues. Germline CDR1 and CDR2: SEHNR and FQNEAQ (reference sequence). In nucleotides, the CDR3 is TGTGCCTCGGGAGGGGGATCTAATGAAAAACTGTTTTTT. Its protein is CASGGGSNEKLFF.

This sequence joins TRBV4-2 and TRBJ2-2, with D hard to call. Per the germline V gene, CDR1 is LGHNA and CDR2 is YNFKEQ. Trimming took 4 bases from V and 3 from J, leaving 18 bases between them. The CDR3 covers 17 residues. The CDR3 loop is CASSRPPDRADTGELFF. CDR3 bases: TGTGCCAGCAGCCGACCCCCCGACCGGGCAGACACCGGGGAGCTGTTTTTT.

The V call is TRBV28, the J call TRBJ2-3, with D perhaps matching TRBD2 (6 bases). V was shortened by 9 bases and J by 2 bases, with 24 bases between the two germline ends. The germline V gene encodes CDR1 MDHEN and CDR2 SYDVKM. CDR3 length: 17 amino acids. The CDR3: CASLAPPGGPFTDTQYF. The CDR3 nucleotides read TGTGCCAGTCTTGCCCCCCCAGGAGGGCCATTCACAGATACGCAGTATTTT.

V is TRBV19 and J is TRBJ1-1; D remains ambiguous. Trimming pared 2 bases from V and 6 bases from J, leaving 10 bases between. Germline assignment: CDR1 LNHDA and CDR2 SQIVND (reference sequence). The CDR3 sequence is 13 residues long. The CDR3 DNA reads TGTGCCAGTAGTATAAGAGCATCCGCTGAAGCTTTCTTT. It yields the protein CASSIRASAEAFF.